This T cell receptor (beta chain) originates from a study of blood T cell repertoires in COVID-19. The ends lost 1 base at V and 7 bases at J; junction bases unmatched: 10. CDR3 length: 16 amino acids. CDR1 is LGHNA and CDR2 is YSLEER in the germline V gene. Profiled with immunoSEQ multiplex PCR; TCRdb holds only in-frame clones, not every one. The top ten hold 3.5% of the sample, which has more than 65,000 clones, 80% to 85% seen once. This receptor was taken from a man aged 45-65 years with acute or convalescent COVID-19. The sample was peripheral blood. The chain joins TRBV4-3 to TRBJ1-2; 9 nucleotides match TRBD1. CDR3 nucleotides: TGCGCCAGCAGCCAAGCCCCGGGACAGGGCTCCTCTGGCTACACCTTC. Its translation is CASSQAPGQGSSGYTF.